The 20 T cell receptor beta chains listed next were all sequenced from one sample in a study of blood T cell repertoires in COVID-19. Assay: immunoSEQ multiplex PCR; the TCRdb copy retains only in-frame clones and omits some. The sample shows approximately 180,000 clones, 70% to 90% of them seen only once. The sample taken for sequencing was peripheral blood. The receptors derive from a human donor with active or convalescent COVID-19. The donor label of this sample is uncertain.

The chain has TRBV14 and TRBJ2-1; D gene ambiguous. The germline CDR1 and CDR2 sequences are SGHDN and FVKESK. The CDR3 is 15 amino acids. Trimming pared 1 base from V and 0 bases from J, leaving 7 bases between. The CDR3 DNA is TGTGCCAGCAGCCAAGCGCAAGCCTCCTACAATGAGCAGTTCTTC. Translating gives CASSQAQASYNEQFF.

This chain connects TRBV14 to TRBJ2-3; TRBD2 matches at 13 bases. Per germline, CDR1 SGHDN and CDR2 FVKESK. The CDR3 sequence is 16 residues long. J lost 7 bases, V lost 4 bases, and 8 bases had no gene match. The CDR3 loop reads CASSPTSGGARYTQYF. The CDR3 region has the DNA TGTGCCAGCAGCCCTACTAGCGGGGGGGCCCGGTATACGCAGTATTTT.

V is TRBV18 and J is TRBJ1-1; 9 positions agree with TRBD1. Germline trimming cut 5 bases from V and 1 base from J; bases unmatched to any gene: 5. The CDR3 extends over 15 amino acids. CDR1 is KGHSH and CDR2 is LQKENI in the germline V gene. CDR3 DNA: TGTGCCAGCTCAAGGGACAGGGCCCCGAACACTGAAGCTTTCTTT. It specifies CASSRDRAPNTEAFF. Drawing the rest from reference TRBV18 and TRBJ1-1, the complete variable domain is NAGVMQNPRHLVRRRGQEARLRCSPMKGHSHVYWYRQLPEEGLKFMVYLQKENIIDESGMPKERFSAEFPKEGPSILRIQQVVRGDSAAYFCASSRDRAPNTEAFFGQGTRLTVV.

The V gene is TRBV5-6, the J gene TRBJ1-5; D gene uncertain. Looked up from germline, CDR1 is SGHDT and CDR2 is YYEEEE. The ends were cut back, 2 bases at V and 4 bases at J, with 16 bases in the middle. This CDR3 spans 16 amino acids. The CDR3 is CASSLGPPGGNQPQHF. In DNA form, the CDR3 reads TGTGCCAGCAGCTTAGGGCCCCCGGGAGGTAATCAGCCCCAGCATTTT. Variable domain in full (rest from reference TRBV5-6 and TRBJ1-5): DAGVTQSPTHLIKTRGQQVTLRCSPKSGHDTVSWYQQALGQGPQFIFQYYEEEERQRGNFPDRFSGHQFPNYSSELNVNALLLGDSALYLCASSLGPPGGNQPQHFGDGTRLSIL.

The chain has TRBV14 and TRBJ2-1, with 13 positions matching TRBD2. The CDR3 runs to 15 residues. Trimming took 4 bases from V and 9 from J; bases not matched to a gene: 6. Germline CDR1 reads SGHDN; CDR2 reads FVKESK. The CDR3 region is CASSRRLAGGLEQFF. Here the CDR3 DNA reads TGTGCCAGCAGCCGCCGACTAGCGGGGGGCCTTGAGCAGTTCTTC.

This chain links TRBV2 with TRBJ2-1, with 10 positions matching TRBD1. Germline loops: CDR1 SNHLY, CDR2 FYNNEI. After removal of 10 bases from V and 7 bases from J, the junction contained 13 bases not matched to a gene. This CDR3 has 15 residues. The CDR3 nucleotides read TGTGCCACCCACAGCAGACAGGGGGCCAGGAATGAGCAGTTCTTC. It codes for CATHSRQGARNEQFF.

This clone was seen a single time. The V call is TRBV4-3, the J call TRBJ2-3, with D hard to call. The V end was cut by 6 bases, the J end by 4 bases, with 5 bases between. This CDR3 region has 11 residues. Germline loops: CDR1 LGHNA, CDR2 YSLEER. The CDR3 spells CASSVADTQYF. The CDR3 coding sequence is TGCGCCAGCAGTGTCGCAGATACGCAGTATTTT.

The rearrangement links TRBV6-5 to TRBJ2-2, with 12 bases that match TRBD2. Germline loops: CDR1 MNHEY, CDR2 SVGAGI. The CDR3 loop spans 15 amino acids. V lost 2 bases to trimming and J lost 5 bases; unmatched junction nucleotides: 0. The DNA of the CDR3 is TGTGCCAGCAGTTACGGACTAGCGGGAACCGGGGAGCTGTTTTTT. The encoded protein is CASSYGLAGTGELFF.

This clone has just one count. The same CDR3 arises from other DNA sequences in this sample as well. CDR3 region: CASSPGQASYEQYF. CDR3 sequence (DNA): TGCGCCAGCAGTCCGGGACAGGCTAGCTACGAGCAGTACTTC. The chain links TRBV5-1 to TRBJ2-7, with 8 bases fitting TRBD1. The CDR3 extends over 14 amino acids. The germline V gene encodes CDR1 SGHRS and CDR2 YFSETQ. After removal of 5 bases from V and 3 bases from J, the junction contained 7 bases not matched to a gene. The whole variable domain, remainder taken from reference TRBV5-1 and TRBJ2-7, is KAGVTQTPRYLIKTRGQQVTLSCSPISGHRSVSWYQQTPGQGLQFLFEYFSETQRNKGNFPGRFSGRQFSNSRSEMNVSTLELGDSALYLCASSPGQASYEQYFGPGTRLTVT.

The chain joins TRBV19 to TRBJ1-1, with D tentatively TRBD1 (5 bases). The germline V and J ends were trimmed by 3 bases and 8 bases, with 7 bases remaining between them. Germline V gene sequence: CDR1 LNHDA, CDR2 SQIVND (reference sequence). This CDR3 region has 11 residues. In DNA, the CDR3 is TGTGCCAGTAGTATGTGGACAGAAGCTTTCTTT. Translated: CASSMWTEAFF.

V is TRBV30 and J is TRBJ2-5, with 8 bases matching TRBD2. V dropped 2 bases and J dropped 7; count of bases not matched to a gene: 9. This CDR3 has 14 amino acids. From germline, CDR1 is GTSNPN and CDR2 SVGIG (reference sequence). This chain's CDR3 is CAWSIGGDLGTQYF. CDR3 sequence (DNA): TGTGCCTGGAGTATCGGGGGGGATCTGGGGACCCAGTACTTC. The full variable domain, with the rest looked up from reference TRBV30 and TRBJ2-5, is SQTIHQWPATLVQPVGSPLSLECTVEGTSNPNLYWYRQAAGRGLQLLFYSVGIGQISSEVPQNLSASRPQDRQFILSSKKLLLSDSGFYLCAWSIGGDLGTQYFGPGTRLLVL.

V and J are TRBV19 and TRBJ2-1; 8 bases fit TRBD2. With V trimmed by 5 bases and J by 4 bases, 10 bases remained unmatched. This CDR3 contains 16 residues. Germline V gives CDR1 LNHDA, CDR2 SQIVND (reference sequence). The CDR3 spells CASSYPLPGGYNEQFF. DNA for the CDR3: TGTGCCAGTAGTTACCCGCTTCCGGGGGGGTACAATGAGCAGTTCTTC.

This clone is a singleton in its sample. This chain uses TRBV10-3 with TRBJ2-3; 8 bases are a match to TRBD1. The CDR3 has 17 residues. Trimming cost V 3 bases and J 0 bases; bases outside gene matches: 8. CDR1 and CDR2 from the germline V gene are ENHRY and SYGVKD. The CDR3 loop reads CAISDTPRGLSTDTQYF. CDR3 coding DNA: TGTGCCATCAGTGATACCCCCAGGGGGCTAAGCACAGATACGCAGTATTTT.

The chain combines TRBV11-2 with TRBJ2-2, with D perhaps TRBD1 (5 bases). The germline V gene encodes CDR1 SGHAT and CDR2 FQNNGV. CDR3 length equals 16 residues. Trimming left V 3 bases short and J 9 bases short, with 20 bases between. The CDR3 is CASSFRAGMEFRELFF. CDR3 nucleotide sequence: TGTGCCAGCAGCTTTAGGGCAGGGATGGAATTTAGGGAGCTGTTTTTT.

The V and J genes are TRBV7-6 and TRBJ2-2; D is possibly TRBD1 (6 bases). Trimming cost V 5 bases and J 4 bases, with 17 bases left between them. This CDR3 spans 16 amino acids. Per the germline V gene, CDR1 is SGHVS and CDR2 is FNYEAQ. CDR3 nucleotides: TGTGCCAGCAGCACCCCCCGACAGGTTTCCACCGGGGAGCTGTTTTTT. Translation gives CASSTPRQVSTGELFF.

This sequence joins TRBV7-9 and TRBJ2-5; 7 positions match TRBD1. CDR1 SEHNR and CDR2 FQNEAQ come from the germline V gene (reference sequence). The CDR3 runs 14 residues. V gave up 5 bases and J gave up 2 bases; unmatched junction bases: 5. This CDR3 is CASSRGTAQETQYF. Written as DNA, the CDR3 is TGTGCCAGCAGCCGTGGGACAGCTCAAGAGACCCAGTACTTC.

The CDR3 reads CASRGIGAETQYF. The CDR3 DNA sequence: TGTGCCAGCAGGGGAATTGGGGCTGAGACCCAGTACTTC. The rearrangement links TRBV11-3 to TRBJ2-5; a weak D match, TRBD1 (5 bases). Germline CDR1 reads SGHNT; CDR2 reads YENEEA. CDR3 length equals 13 residues. The V and J ends lost 6 bases and 5 bases respectively, with 13 bases between them.

The chain is built from TRBV9 and TRBJ2-1; 8 bases align to TRBD1. Germline V gene data show CDR1 as SGDLS and CDR2 as YYNGEE. Trimming cost V 2 bases and J 8 bases; bases outside gene matches: 15. The CDR3 is made up of 17 amino acids. The CDR3 sequence is CASSVGPPGTGEDEQFF. CDR3 DNA: TGTGCCAGCAGCGTGGGACCTCCCGGGACAGGAGAAGATGAGCAGTTCTTC.

The chain couples TRBV27 to TRBJ2-1; the match to TRBD1 covers 9 bases. V gave up 5 bases and J gave up 5 bases; unmatched junction bases: 7. The CDR3 sequence is 15 residues long. Germline V gene lookup returns CDR1 MNHEY and CDR2 SMNVEV (reference sequence). This CDR3 is CASSPGTGRDNEQFF. CDR3 coding DNA: TGTGCCAGCAGTCCAGGGACAGGGCGGGACAATGAGCAGTTCTTC.

The CDR3 DNA sequence: TGTGCCACCCGCAATAGCGGGACCGGTAATGAGCAGTTCTTC. This codes for CATRNSGTGNEQFF. The chain joins TRBV10-3 to TRBJ2-1, with 8 bases identical to TRBD2. Germline values: CDR1 ENHRY, CDR2 SYGVKD. The CDR3 extends over 14 amino acids. V trimming: 10 bases; J trimming: 7 bases; junction bases outside the gene matches: 12.